The 14 T cell receptor beta chains listed next were all sequenced from one sample in a study of shared clonotypes between healthy human individuals. Here immunoSEQ multiplex PCR was the method, and the copy in TCRdb shows in-frame clones only, minus some. The sample has around 1.6 million clones; 95% to 99% are singletons. Material for sequencing was naive CD4+ T cells sorted from blood. Subset denoted: CD45RA+ positively selected. The receptors were sampled from a man aged 30 to 39 in good health.

V is TRBV6-5 and J is TRBJ1-2; D remains unclear. The CDR3 spans 13 residues. V was cut by 5 bases and J by 8 bases, with 15 bases left in between. Germline CDR1 and CDR2: MNHEY and SVGAGI. The CDR3 DNA reads TGTGCCAGCAGTGTACGGGGTAGTGGGGGCTACACCTTC. Its protein product is CASSVRGSGGYTF.

CDR3 amino acids: CASSLSTGLNTEAFF. The DNA of the CDR3 is TGTGCCAGCAGCCTCTCGACAGGGCTGAACACTGAAGCTTTCTTT. The chain is built from TRBV5-5 and TRBJ1-1; 7 bases align to TRBD1. The CDR3 loop spans 15 amino acids. Per the germline V gene, CDR1 is SGHKS and CDR2 is YYEKEE (reference sequence). V lost 4 bases, J lost 0 bases, and 6 bases stayed unmatched.

CDR3 sequence (DNA): TGCAGCGTTGAAGACCCCGGGTGGGGCTCCTACAATGAGCAGTTCTTC. Its protein product is CSVEDPGWGSYNEQFF. The chain joins TRBV29-1 to TRBJ2-1, with D unclear. Germline V gives CDR1 SQVTM, CDR2 ANQGSEA. The CDR3 contains 16 residues. Trimming removed 0 bases at V and 0 bases at J, with 12 bases between.

This clone is a singleton in its sample. V is TRBV27 and J is TRBJ2-2; D is undetermined. In germline, CDR1 is MNHEY, CDR2 SMNVEV (reference sequence). The CDR3 is 17 residues long. Deletions cut 8 bases from V and 0 bases from J, with 19 bases between. The CDR3 sequence: CASVSYPVGANTGELFF. CDR3 DNA: TGTGCCAGCGTTAGCTATCCGGTGGGCGCGAACACCGGGGAGCTGTTTTTT.

V is TRBV7-9 and J is TRBJ1-1; D unresolved. The V and J ends lost 3 bases and 5 bases respectively, with 10 bases between them. CDR3 length: 13 residues. Germline CDR1 and CDR2: SEHNR and FQNEAQ (reference sequence). The CDR3 loop is CASSFAVGTEAFF. For the CDR3, the DNA is TGTGCCAGCAGCTTCGCCGTCGGGACTGAAGCTTTCTTT.

The rearrangement uses TRBV27 and TRBJ2-2; maybe TRBD1 (5 bases). The V gene lost 2 bases and the J gene lost 6 bases, with 13 bases spanning the gap. Per germline, CDR1 MNHEY and CDR2 SMNVEV (reference sequence). This CDR3 comprises 15 residues. Written as DNA, the CDR3 is TGTGCCAGCAGTTTACAGGGTATCAAATCCGGGGAGCTGTTTTTT. Its translation is CASSLQGIKSGELFF.

The V and J genes are TRBV6-6 and TRBJ2-1; 14 nucleotides match TRBD2. The J segment lost 12 bases and the V segment lost 5 bases, leaving 12 bases of the junction unmatched. The CDR3 is made up of 16 amino acids. Germline V gene data show CDR1 as MNHNY and CDR2 as SVGAGI (reference sequence). The chain's CDR3 is CASSHGTSGRVVGQFF. The CDR3 nucleotides read TGTGCCAGCAGTCACGGGACTAGCGGGAGAGTGGTGGGGCAGTTCTTC.

The V gene is TRBV4-1, the J gene TRBJ1-2; D gene ambiguous. The germline CDR1 and CDR2 sequences are MGHRA and YSYEKL. This CDR3 contains 12 residues. The V end lost 0 bases, the J end lost 7 bases, and 6 bases lay between the germline ends. The CDR3 sequence: CASSQDFGGYTF. CDR3 sequence (DNA): TGCGCCAGCAGCCAAGACTTCGGTGGCTACACCTTC.

The chain uses TRBV7-9 and TRBJ2-2; D ambiguous. The germline CDR1 and CDR2 sequences are SEHNR and FQNEAQ (reference sequence). The CDR3 sequence is 14 residues long. The V and J ends lost 2 bases and 1 base respectively, with 5 bases between them. The CDR3 DNA reads as TGTGCCAGCAGCTTACTCAGGAACACCGGGGAGCTGTTTTTT. Its protein product is CASSLLRNTGELFF.

The chain employs TRBV6-1 and TRBJ2-2, with unresolved D. Germline V lookup: CDR1 MNHNS, CDR2 SASEGT. This CDR3 comprises 15 residues. V shed 0 bases and J shed 1 base, with 6 bases lying between them. CDR3 sequence: CASSEAAGNTGELFF. DNA of the CDR3: TGTGCCAGCAGTGAAGCGGCAGGGAACACCGGGGAGCTGTTTTTT.

The chain links TRBV9 to TRBJ2-7; the D gene is possibly TRBD2 (6 bases). In germline, CDR1 is SGDLS, CDR2 YYNGEE. The CDR3 has 15 amino acids. V was clipped by 0 bases and J by 2 bases, with 12 bases between them. CDR3 bases: TGTGCCAGCAGCGTAGCCAGCGGGCCCGCCTACGAGCAGTACTTC. Translated: CASSVASGPAYEQYF.

The rearrangement links TRBV7-9 to TRBJ2-3; D remains unclear. Germline-derived CDR1 and CDR2 are SEHNR and FQNEAQ (reference sequence). This CDR3 has 16 amino acids. Trimming stripped 1 base from V and 5 bases from J, with 16 bases between. The CDR3 loop is CASSLGSLELLDTQYF. CDR3 DNA: TGTGCCAGCAGCTTAGGGAGCTTGGAGTTGTTAGATACGCAGTATTTT.

The chain recombines TRBV11-2 with TRBJ2-2, with 7 bases aligning to TRBD1. The germline V gene encodes CDR1 SGHAT and CDR2 FQNNGV. J gave up 1 base and V 5 bases, and 4 bases lay outside the gene matches. The CDR3 is 15 amino acids. CDR3 region: CASSKGTVNTGELFF. DNA for the CDR3: TGTGCCAGCAGCAAAGGGACAGTGAACACCGGGGAGCTGTTTTTT.

V gene TRBV29-1 combines with J gene TRBJ2-1; D is perhaps TRBD2 (7 bases). CDR3 length equals 15 residues. Germline V lookup: CDR1 SQVTM, CDR2 ANQGSEA. Trimming removed 1 base from V and 12 bases from J, with 22 bases in between. CDR3 nucleotides: TGCAGCGTTGAAGCCAACCGGGGGGCCCTTCGAGGGCAGTTCTTC. It translates to CSVEANRGALRGQFF.